The sequence of this T cell receptor beta chain was determined in a study of blood T cell repertoires in COVID-19. Clones were read by immunoSEQ multiplex PCR, and TCRdb kept only the in-frame ones, dropping some. The sample lists 150,000 or so clones, over 70% seen once, with about 3.4% in the top ten. Deletions cut 4 bases from V and 4 bases from J, with 13 bases between. The germline gives CDR1 SGHNT, CDR2 YYREEE (reference sequence). The CDR3 spans 14 residues. All enrollees were roughly 18 to 90 years old and from roughly 26 US areas. Sequencing used PBMCs or T cells enriched from blood (not recorded which). The chain employs TRBV5-4 and TRBJ2-3; no definite D call. This sequence originates from a woman aged 55-70 years who had recovered from COVID-19. The CDR3 nucleotides read TGTGCCAGCAGCCAACAGTTATCCCCAGATACGCAGTATTTT. Its translation is CASSQQLSPDTQYF.